The rows below give T cell receptor beta chains drawn from one sample of a study of Ad26.COV2.S vaccination and SARS-CoV-2 variants. The protocol was immunoSEQ multiplex PCR, while the TCRdb copy is restricted to in-frame clones and leaves out a portion. The sample lists hundreds of thousands of clones, 89% occurring once. Here the sequenced sample was peripheral blood, taken in a trial of Ad26.COV2.S vaccine versus placebo. All receptors come from a person aged 18 to 59 who received the Ad26.COV2.S COVID-19 vaccine or a placebo. Both conserved end residues are part of each CDR3. A D gene is named only where the DNA matches it firmly. Size is stated for part of the rows, as once, few or many counts, or as a class when the clone is expanded.

D gene	V gene	clone size	J gene	CDR3 length	CDR3 protein	CDR3 DNA
-	TRBV2	-	TRBJ2-7	11	CASSRTYEQYF	TGTGCCAGCTCCAGAACCTACGAGCAGTACTTC
TRBD2	TRBV7-2	once	TRBJ2-1	14	CASSFIAGGIEQFF	TGTGCCAGCAGCTTTATAGCGGGAGGGATTGAGCAGTTCTTC
-	TRBV18	-	TRBJ2-7	16	CASSPYDGARAYEQYF	TGTGCCAGCTCACCATACGACGGGGCCAGGGCCTACGAGCAGTACTTC
-	TRBV6-6	-	TRBJ2-7	11	CASSWRREQYF	TGTGCCAGCTCCTGGAGGAGGGAGCAGTACTTC
-	TRBV27	-	TRBJ2-1	14	CASSTGTTYNEQFF	TGTGCCAGCAGCACCGGGACCACCTACAATGAGCAGTTCTTC
TRBD1	TRBV5-1	once	TRBJ2-7	16	CASRNLLSRTGGEQYF	TGCGCCAGCAGAAATCTTCTATCTCGGACAGGGGGTGAGCAGTACTTC
-	TRBV5-1	once	TRBJ2-2	14	CASSLTSNTGELFF	TGCGCCAGCAGCCTGACTTCAAACACCGGGGAGCTGTTTTTT
-	TRBV29-1	-	TRBJ2-1	10	CSVELLGQFF	TGCAGCGTTGAACTCCTGGGGCAGTTCTTC
TRBD1	TRBV4-3	-	TRBJ1-2	15	CASSRGQGANYGYTF	TGCGCCAGCAGCCGTGGACAGGGGGCAAACTATGGCTACACCTTC
TRBD1	TRBV6-1	once	TRBJ1-2	16	CASSDDRGPNNYGYTF	TGTGCCAGCAGTGACGACAGGGGTCCGAATAACTATGGCTACACCTTC
-	TRBV18	once	TRBJ2-6	16	CASSLGGRSGANVLTF	TGTGCCAGCTCACTGGGGGGCCGCTCTGGGGCCAACGTCCTGACTTTC
-	TRBV5-1	-	TRBJ2-5	14	CASSLVKYQETQYF	TGCGCCAGCAGCTTGGTCAAGTACCAAGAGACCCAGTACTTC
-	TRBV25-1	-	TRBJ2-1	17	CASRDPGTSSPTNEQFF	TGTGCCAGCAGGGACCCCGGGACGTCCTCACCGACCAATGAGCAGTTCTTC
-	TRBV6-6	-	TRBJ1-1	12	CASTPPNTEAFF	TGTGCCAGCACCCCGCCGAACACTGAAGCTTTCTTT
TRBD1	TRBV19	-	TRBJ1-5	16	CASSTLGQGGRQPQHF	TGTGCCAGTAGTACACTTGGACAGGGGGGACGACAGCCCCAGCATTTT
-	TRBV15	-	TRBJ1-1	14	CATSRGYQNTEAFF	TGTGCCACCAGCAGAGGTTATCAGAACACTGAAGCTTTCTTT
-	TRBV12-3/TRBV12-4	-	TRBJ1-2	12	CASTDYPSGYTF	TGTGCCAGCACCGATTACCCTTCTGGCTACACCTTC
TRBD2	TRBV2	-	TRBJ2-1	14	CASSVQREMNEQFF	TGTGCCAGCAGTGTTCAGCGGGAGATGAATGAGCAGTTCTTC
-	TRBV7-2	-	TRBJ1-1	15	CASSLEADPNTEAFF	TGTGCCAGCAGCTTAGAGGCAGACCCGAACACTGAAGCTTTCTTT
-	TRBV4-2	-	TRBJ2-1	17	CASSQGLGANSYNEQFF	TGTGCCAGCAGCCAAGGATTGGGGGCCAACTCCTACAATGAGCAGTTCTTC
-	TRBV24-1	once	TRBJ1-2	13	CATSVAGFYGYTF	TGTGCCACCAGTGTCGCAGGGTTCTATGGCTACACCTTC
-	TRBV7-6	-	TRBJ2-7	14	CASSLGGLSYEQYF	TGTGCCAGCAGCTTAGGAGGGCTTTCCTACGAGCAGTACTTC
-	TRBV7-8	-	TRBJ2-2	12	CASSHGTGELFF	TGTGCCAGCAGCCACGGCACCGGGGAGCTGTTTTTT
-	TRBV24-1	-	TRBJ2-3	12	CATSDGRDTQYF	TGTGCCACCAGTGACGGACGGGATACGCAGTATTTT
TRBD2	TRBV5-1	-	TRBJ2-5	14	CASSRLAYQETQYF	TGCGCCAGCAGCCGACTAGCATATCAAGAGACCCAGTACTTC
TRBD1	TRBV27	-	TRBJ1-2	18	CASSSGGAGTEGYYGYTF	TGTGCCAGCAGTTCGGGTGGAGCCGGGACAGAAGGATACTATGGCTACACCTTC
TRBD1	TRBV29-1	-	TRBJ1-1	13	CSLQTGVNTEAFF	TGCAGCCTCCAGACAGGGGTGAACACTGAAGCTTTCTTT
-	TRBV7-9	once	TRBJ1-4	14	CASSSGEWGEKLFF	TGTGCCAGCAGCTCAGGGGAATGGGGTGAAAAACTGTTTTTT
-	TRBV5-5	-	TRBJ2-7	13	CASSGDFTYEQYF	TGTGCCAGCAGCGGGGACTTTACCTACGAGCAGTACTTC
TRBD1	TRBV2	-	TRBJ1-4	16	CASSLRQGSTNEKLFF	TGTGCCAGCAGTCTTAGACAGGGGTCAACTAATGAAAAACTGTTTTTT
-	TRBV7-9	-	TRBJ1-1	16	CASSLGKGWRNTEAFF	TGTGCCAGCAGCTTAGGAAAAGGGTGGAGAAACACTGAAGCTTTCTTT
TRBD2	TRBV7-2	once	TRBJ2-3	16	CASSLVAGPAGDTQYF	TGTGCCAGCAGCTTAGTAGCGGGGCCCGCGGGGGATACGCAGTATTTT
TRBD2	TRBV5-1	-	TRBJ2-1	17	CASSSPRLAGGHNEQFF	TGCGCCAGCAGCTCCCCCCGACTAGCGGGAGGCCACAATGAGCAGTTCTTC
TRBD1	TRBV5-5	-	TRBJ2-1	14	CASSPGTGNNEQFF	TGTGCCAGCAGCCCCGGGACAGGCAACAATGAGCAGTTCTTC
TRBD1	TRBV7-9	-	TRBJ2-7	14	CASSLGPTGNEQYF	TGTGCCAGCAGCTTAGGGCCGACAGGGAACGAGCAGTACTTC
-	TRBV5-1	-	TRBJ2-1	11	CASSLEGEQFF	TGCGCCAGCAGCTTGGAGGGTGAGCAGTTCTTC
TRBD1	TRBV5-8	-	TRBJ2-4	14	CASSLSPGGNIQYF	TGTGCCAGCAGCTTGAGCCCAGGGGGAAACATTCAGTACTTC
TRBD2	TRBV30	-	TRBJ2-1	18	CAWIGLATSQSSYNEQFF	TGTGCCTGGATCGGACTAGCGACTTCCCAAAGCTCCTACAATGAGCAGTTCTTC
TRBD1	TRBV30	-	TRBJ1-5	15	CAWSGQGATIQPQHF	TGTGCCTGGAGTGGACAGGGGGCTACGATTCAGCCCCAGCATTTT
-	TRBV27	-	TRBJ1-2	13	CASSFAGPDGYTF	TGTGCCAGCAGTTTCGCTGGGCCGGATGGCTACACCTTC
-	TRBV7-3	-	TRBJ1-6	16	CASSLIGEKGDSPLHF	TGTGCCAGCAGCTTAATAGGGGAGAAAGGGGATTCACCCCTCCACTTT
TRBD2	TRBV29-1	-	TRBJ2-5	13	CSVLGGSKETQYF	TGCAGCGTTCTCGGGGGGTCTAAAGAGACCCAGTACTTC
-	TRBV30	-	TRBJ1-3	15	CAWSVLGEPGNTIYF	TGTGCCTGGAGTGTATTAGGGGAACCTGGAAACACCATATATTTT
TRBD2	TRBV30	-	TRBJ2-2	13	CAWSVAGTGELFF	TGTGCCTGGAGTGTAGCGGGGACCGGGGAGCTGTTTTTT
TRBD1	TRBV18	-	TRBJ2-1	15	CASSPGTGLNNEQFF	TGTGCCAGCTCTCCCGGGACAGGGCTTAACAATGAGCAGTTCTTC